This entry lists 11 T cell receptor beta chains sequenced from one sample in a study of blood T cell repertoires in COVID-19. Using immunoSEQ multiplex PCR, the repertoire was profiled, and TCRdb retains in-frame clones only, with some absent. Of around 150,000 clones in the sample, 88% were seen once. The material sequenced was peripheral blood. The receptors were sampled from a human donor with COVID-19, enrolled during active disease. The donor label of this sample is uncertain.

This sequence joins TRBV19 and TRBJ2-1, with 16 bases identical to TRBD2. V was pared by 9 bases and J by 13 bases, with 9 bases of the junction left unmatched. The CDR3 totals 14 residues. The germline V gene has CDR1 LNHDA and CDR2 SQIVND (reference sequence). CDR3 nucleotide sequence: TGTGCCAGCGAGGTGGGACTAGCGGGAGGGATACAGTTCTTC. Protein product: CASEVGLAGGIQFF.

The V gene is TRBV14, the J gene TRBJ1-1, with 7 bases matching TRBD1. Trimming took 2 bases from V and 3 from J; bases not matched to a gene: 12. The V gene's germline CDR1 is SGHDN and CDR2 FVKESK. The length of the CDR3 is 17 residues. The CDR3 region is CASSQNSGTATYTEAFF. The CDR3 nucleotides are TGTGCCAGCAGCCAAAACTCCGGGACAGCGACCTACACTGAAGCTTTCTTT. The complete variable domain, with remaining parts taken from reference TRBV14 and TRBJ1-1, reads EAGVTQFPSHSVIEKGQTVTLRCDPISGHDNLYWYRRVMGKEIKFLLHFVKESKQDESGMPNNRFLAERTGGTYSTLKVQPAELEDSGVYFCASSQNSGTATYTEAFFGQGTRLTVV.

This sequence joins TRBV11-2 and TRBJ1-1; D is possibly TRBD1 (6 bases). CDR3 length: 16 amino acids. Trimming stripped 5 bases from V and 0 bases from J, with 16 bases between. Looked up from germline, CDR1 is SGHAT and CDR2 is FQNNGV. Here the CDR3 reads CASSPHYGTLNTEAFF. DNA of the CDR3: TGTGCCAGCAGCCCTCACTACGGGACATTGAACACTGAAGCTTTCTTT. Full variable domain (remainder filled in from reference TRBV11-2 and TRBJ1-1): EAGVAQSPRYKIIEKRQSVAFWCNPISGHATLYWYQQILGQGPKLLIQFQNNGVVDDSQLPKDRFSAERLKGVDSTLKIQPAKLEDSAVYLCASSPHYGTLNTEAFFGQGTRLTVV.

V usage is TRBV18 and J usage is TRBJ2-3; 7 nucleotides agree with TRBD1. V dropped 5 bases and J dropped 4; count of bases not matched to a gene: 9. Germline values: CDR1 KGHSH, CDR2 LQKENI. CDR3 length: 15 amino acids. CDR3 nucleotide sequence: TGTGCCAGCTCAGAAGACAGGGCTATGGCAGATACGCAGTATTTT. It encodes CASSEDRAMADTQYF.

The chain joins TRBV3-1 (or the pseudogene TRBV3-2) to TRBJ2-5; D is unresolved. Trimming took 1 base from V and 2 from J, leaving 8 bases between them. The CDR3 is 14 residues long. Per germline, CDR1 LGHDT and CDR2 YNNKEL (reference sequence). DNA for the CDR3: TGTGCCAGCAGCCAAGTTGACACACAAGAGACCCAGTACTTC. It codes for CASSQVDTQETQYF.

The rearrangement joins TRBV9 to TRBJ2-5; perhaps TRBD2 as D (6 bases). V was pared by 0 bases and J by 5 bases, with 14 bases between. The CDR3 spans 15 residues. Germline V lookup: CDR1 SGDLS, CDR2 YYNGEE. For the CDR3, the DNA is TGTGCCAGCAGCGTAGACCATGGAGGAGGGGAGACCCAGTACTTC. Encoded protein: CASSVDHGGGETQYF.

The chain links TRBV5-5 to TRBJ2-7, with D tentatively TRBD2 (6 bases). V lost 4 bases and J lost 1, with 15 bases in between. CDR3 length: 15 amino acids. In germline, CDR1 is SGHKS, CDR2 YYEKEE (reference sequence). CDR3: CASSPPGLMSYEQYF. In DNA, the CDR3 is TGTGCCAGCAGCCCCCCGGGACTGATGTCCTACGAGCAGTACTTC.

The genes are TRBV2 and TRBJ1-1; 8 bases agree with TRBD1. The V gene's germline CDR1 is SNHLY and CDR2 FYNNEI. This CDR3 has 14 amino acids. V shed 8 bases and J 5 bases; nucleotides not matched to a gene: 10. The CDR3 DNA is TGTGCCAGCGAAACAGGGGGGGCCCTTACTGAAGCTTTCTTT. Its translation is CASETGGALTEAFF.

The rearrangement joins TRBV27 to TRBJ2-3, with no clear D. V dropped 7 bases and J dropped 1 base, with 9 bases sitting between them. The V gene's germline CDR1 is MNHEY and CDR2 SMNVEV (reference sequence). The CDR3 covers 13 residues. The CDR3 sequence: CASKTRGTDTQYF. CDR3 in DNA: TGTGCCAGCAAAACTCGTGGCACAGATACGCAGTATTTT.

The J gene is TRBJ1-4, the V gene TRBV5-1; a weak D match, TRBD1 (5 bases). Looked up from germline, CDR1 is SGHRS and CDR2 is YFSETQ. V lost 4 bases and J lost 5, with 15 bases in between. The CDR3 length is 15 residues. The CDR3 nucleotides are TGCGCCAGCAGCGGAGCCGGGACTAAGAATGAAAAACTGTTTTTT. This codes for CASSGAGTKNEKLFF.

The chain employs TRBV6-5 and TRBJ2-7, with D perhaps matching TRBD1 (7 bases). The CDR3 has 15 amino acids. Looked up from germline, CDR1 is MNHEY and CDR2 is SVGAGI. Trimming shortened V by 2 bases and J by 2 bases, and 13 bases separated the two germline ends. CDR3 DNA: TGTGCCAGCAGTTACGGCGGGACAGTTGCCTACGAGCAGTACTTC. This codes for CASSYGGTVAYEQYF.